This T cell receptor beta chain was captured by sequencing in a study of blood T cell repertoires in COVID-19. Study background: Sites across the United States, Italy and Spain contributed samples from acute and convalescent COVID-19. Sources were T cells, B-cell-depleted T cells, or PBMCs; the material itself was cDNA or gDNA.

The authors' processing: Amplification of reference gene primers was used by the study to estimate nucleated cell counts. TCRdb's copy holds only in-frame clones and misses some; the assay was immunoSEQ multiplex PCR. V and J calls and clone size are as listed in that table; D and trimming were resolved from the DNA. Among over 85,000 clones listed, 87% were seen once. The CDR3 has 12 amino acids. Germline CDR1 and CDR2: MNHEY and SVGAGI. Trimming removed 5 bases from V and 4 bases from J, with 8 bases in between. In its sample, this clone was seen a few times. This clonotype was sampled from a human donor in a cohort sampled during active COVID-19. Source material: peripheral blood. The rearrangement joins TRBV6-5 to TRBJ1-2, with D hard to call. CDR3 residues: CASSPFPYGYTF. CDR3 nucleotide sequence: TGTGCCAGCAGTCCCTTTCCCTATGGCTACACCTTC.